This TCR beta chain was captured by sequencing in a study of blood T cell repertoires in COVID-19. Looking at the study overall: Sites across the United States, Italy and Spain contributed samples from acute and convalescent COVID-19. Sources were T cells, B-cell-depleted T cells, or PBMCs; the material itself was cDNA or gDNA.

This clone was observed a single time. Authors' methods: Estimation of nucleated cell counts was performed using reference gene primer amplification. The repertoire was sequenced with immunoSEQ multiplex PCR; TCRdb's copy has only in-frame clones and lacks some. V and J calls and clone size come straight from that table; D and trimming were deduced from the DNA. Here the sample spans about 260,000 clones, approximately 85% being singletons. This receptor was identified in a human donor in a cohort sampled during active COVID-19. The sequenced sample consisted of peripheral blood.

DNA of the CDR3: TGTGCCAGTAGTATAGGTGGGACAGGGAGCACAGATACGCAGTATTTT. The encoded protein is CASSIGGTGSTDTQYF. The J gene is TRBJ2-3, the V gene TRBV19; 9 nucleotides match TRBD1. With V trimmed by 1 base and J by 0 bases, 2 bases remained unmatched. CDR1 and CDR2 (germline): LNHDA, SQIVND (reference sequence). This CDR3 contains 16 residues.